A selection of T cell receptor beta chains follows, all from one sample in a study of T cell responses to AZD1222 COVID-19 vaccine. Using immunoSEQ multiplex PCR, the repertoire was profiled, and TCRdb retains in-frame clones only, with some absent. The repertoire consists of around 100,000 clones, with about 90% occurring once and the leading ten covering 20% to 25%. The sample was peripheral blood, taken on day 0 of AZD1222 vaccination. The receptors derive from an adult in good health. The CDR3 runs from the conserved cysteine through the conserved F or W. Each record gives: D gene, J gene, V gene, CDR3 length, clone size, CDR3 DNA, CDR3 protein. The D gene is left open where the match is weak. Clone size, where shown, is once, few, many, or a class for clones that have expanded.

D gene: TRBD1; J gene: TRBJ1-1; V gene: TRBV7-3; CDR3 length: 13; clone size: .; CDR3 DNA: TGTGCCAGCAGCCCGACAGGGGGCACTGAAGCTTTCTTT; CDR3 protein: CASSPTGGTEAFF
D gene: .; J gene: TRBJ1-4; V gene: TRBV12-3/TRBV12-4; CDR3 length: 13; clone size: .; CDR3 DNA: TGTGCCAGCAGTTTATCCAGCTCTGAAAAACTGTTTTTT; CDR3 protein: CASSLSSSEKLFF
D gene: .; J gene: TRBJ1-4; V gene: TRBV11-1; CDR3 length: 15; clone size: .; CDR3 DNA: TGTGCCAGCAGCTTGGTTTTAAGGGGTGGGGAAAAACTGTTTTTT; CDR3 protein: CASSLVLRGGEKLFF
D gene: TRBD2; J gene: TRBJ2-7; V gene: TRBV6-2/TRBV6-3; CDR3 length: 15; clone size: .; CDR3 DNA: TGTGCCAGCAGTTACTCACCTAGCGGGACCTACGAGCAGTACTTC; CDR3 protein: CASSYSPSGTYEQYF
D gene: .; J gene: TRBJ2-7; V gene: TRBV2; CDR3 length: 15; clone size: .; CDR3 DNA: TGTGCCAGCAGTCAAGGGGCAGGGTCGGGGTACGAGCAGTACTTC; CDR3 protein: CASSQGAGSGYEQYF
D gene: TRBD2; J gene: TRBJ2-7; V gene: TRBV19; CDR3 length: 15; clone size: once; CDR3 DNA: TGTGCCAGTAGTTCTGGGGGGGACCCAACCTACGAGCAGTACTTC; CDR3 protein: CASSSGGDPTYEQYF
D gene: .; J gene: TRBJ2-1; V gene: TRBV5-1; CDR3 length: 14; clone size: .; CDR3 DNA: TGCGCCAGCAGCTTGGGGCTAGCGCGCAATGAGCAGTTCTTC; CDR3 protein: CASSLGLARNEQFF
D gene: .; J gene: TRBJ1-2; V gene: TRBV4-3; CDR3 length: 12; clone size: .; CDR3 DNA: TGCGCCAGCAGCCAAGGGGGTCAAGGCTACACCTTC; CDR3 protein: CASSQGGQGYTF
D gene: .; J gene: TRBJ2-2; V gene: TRBV11-3; CDR3 length: 16; clone size: few; CDR3 DNA: TGTGCCAGCAGCCATTTGACAGGGGAGGGGGCCGGGGAGCTGTTTTTT; CDR3 protein: CASSHLTGEGAGELFF
D gene: .; J gene: TRBJ2-7; V gene: TRBV30; CDR3 length: 12; clone size: .; CDR3 DNA: TGTGCCTACAGGGAGAAGAACTACGAGCAGTACTTC; CDR3 protein: CAYREKNYEQYF
D gene: .; J gene: TRBJ2-7; V gene: TRBV18; CDR3 length: 14; clone size: .; CDR3 DNA: TGTGCCAGCTCACCAAGAGAGGGAAACTACGAGCAGTACTTC; CDR3 protein: CASSPREGNYEQYF
D gene: .; J gene: TRBJ2-5; V gene: TRBV11-2; CDR3 length: 16; clone size: .; CDR3 DNA: TGTGCCAGCAGCTTGGGCAGACTGGTTTCCCAAGAGACCCAGTACTTC; CDR3 protein: CASSLGRLVSQETQYF
D gene: TRBD2; J gene: TRBJ2-3; V gene: TRBV5-1; CDR3 length: 16; clone size: .; CDR3 DNA: TGCGCCAGCAGCCTCCAACTAGCGGGGGGATTAGATACGCAGTATTTT; CDR3 protein: CASSLQLAGGLDTQYF
D gene: TRBD1; J gene: TRBJ2-7; V gene: TRBV7-9; CDR3 length: 14; clone size: once; CDR3 DNA: TGTGCCAGCAACGACCGGGACAGGGGCTTTGAGCAGTACTTC; CDR3 protein: CASNDRDRGFEQYF
D gene: .; J gene: TRBJ1-2; V gene: TRBV11-2; CDR3 length: 14; clone size: once; CDR3 DNA: TGTGCCAGCAGCCTCCAGGGATTCCGAGATGGCTACACCTTC; CDR3 protein: CASSLQGFRDGYTF
D gene: .; J gene: TRBJ1-3; V gene: TRBV28; CDR3 length: 14; clone size: .; CDR3 DNA: TGTGCCAGCACAGGGGCTCACTCTGGAAACACCATATATTTT; CDR3 protein: CASTGAHSGNTIYF
D gene: TRBD1; J gene: TRBJ1-6; V gene: TRBV7-9; CDR3 length: 13; clone size: medium-sized; CDR3 DNA: TGTGCCAGCAGCTTCAGGGGGGAGTCACCCCTCCACTTT; CDR3 protein: CASSFRGESPLHF
D gene: .; J gene: TRBJ2-7; V gene: TRBV9; CDR3 length: 13; clone size: .; CDR3 DNA: TGTGCCAGCAGCGCTCGGGACTCCTACGAGCAGTACTTC; CDR3 protein: CASSARDSYEQYF
D gene: .; J gene: TRBJ1-3; V gene: TRBV27; CDR3 length: 17; clone size: .; CDR3 DNA: TGTGCCAGCAGCCGCGGACGGATTGCGGGTCCTGGAAACACCATATATTTT; CDR3 protein: CASSRGRIAGPGNTIYF
D gene: .; J gene: TRBJ1-3; V gene: TRBV5-1; CDR3 length: 14; clone size: .; CDR3 DNA: TGCGCCAGCAGCTCGGGGCAGGCTGGAAACACCATATATTTT; CDR3 protein: CASSSGQAGNTIYF
D gene: .; J gene: TRBJ1-1; V gene: TRBV5-1; CDR3 length: 14; clone size: .; CDR3 DNA: TGCGCCAGCAGCTTGGATGGCTGGAACACTGAAGCTTTCTTT; CDR3 protein: CASSLDGWNTEAFF
D gene: TRBD2; J gene: TRBJ2-1; V gene: TRBV11-2; CDR3 length: 15; clone size: .; CDR3 DNA: TGTGCCAGCAGCTCCGGGACTAGCTCCTACAATGAGCAGTTCTTC; CDR3 protein: CASSSGTSSYNEQFF
D gene: .; J gene: TRBJ1-1; V gene: TRBV29-1; CDR3 length: 13; clone size: .; CDR3 DNA: TGCAGCGTTGGGACGGTTCTGAACACTGAAGCTTTCTTT; CDR3 protein: CSVGTVLNTEAFF
D gene: .; J gene: TRBJ1-1; V gene: TRBV28; CDR3 length: 12; clone size: .; CDR3 DNA: TGTGCCAGCAGTTTATATCACCGGGAAGCTTTCTTT; CDR3 protein: CASSLYHREAFF
D gene: TRBD1; J gene: TRBJ1-3; V gene: TRBV3-1/TRBV3-2; CDR3 length: 13; clone size: .; CDR3 DNA: TGTGCCAGCAGCCGGGGACAGGGGGACACCATATATTTT; CDR3 protein: CASSRGQGDTIYF
D gene: .; J gene: TRBJ1-4; V gene: TRBV7-9; CDR3 length: 15; clone size: .; CDR3 DNA: TGTGCCAGCAGCCTTGGACAGTACCTCAATGAAAAACTGTTTTTT; CDR3 protein: CASSLGQYLNEKLFF
D gene: TRBD1; J gene: TRBJ1-4; V gene: TRBV7-2; CDR3 length: 16; clone size: .; CDR3 DNA: TGTGCCAGCAGCTTATTACAGGGGGCATCTAATGAAAAACTGTTTTTT; CDR3 protein: CASSLLQGASNEKLFF
D gene: TRBD2; J gene: TRBJ2-1; V gene: TRBV4-3; CDR3 length: 15; clone size: .; CDR3 DNA: TGCGCCAGCAGCCGGGACTACGACTCCTACAATGAGCAGTTCTTC; CDR3 protein: CASSRDYDSYNEQFF
D gene: .; J gene: TRBJ2-5; V gene: TRBV10-1; CDR3 length: 13; clone size: .; CDR3 DNA: TGCGCCAGCAGTGCCGGCATCTGGATGACCCAGTACTTC; CDR3 protein: CASSAGIWMTQYF
D gene: .; J gene: TRBJ2-1; V gene: TRBV10-1; CDR3 length: 16; clone size: .; CDR3 DNA: TGCGCCAGCAGTGAGGCCCCCACGAGCTCCTACAATGAGCAGTTCTTC; CDR3 protein: CASSEAPTSSYNEQFF
D gene: .; J gene: TRBJ1-1; V gene: TRBV29-1; CDR3 length: 14; clone size: .; CDR3 DNA: TGCAGCGTTGAGGGCAGGCTCCGGTCAGGTGAAGCTTTCTTT; CDR3 protein: CSVEGRLRSGEAFF
D gene: TRBD2; J gene: TRBJ2-1; V gene: TRBV24-1; CDR3 length: 17; clone size: .; CDR3 DNA: TGTGCCACCAGTGAATCGGGACTAGCGGGTTTGGACAATGAGCAGTTCTTC; CDR3 protein: CATSESGLAGLDNEQFF
D gene: .; J gene: TRBJ1-2; V gene: TRBV7-9; CDR3 length: 16; clone size: .; CDR3 DNA: TGTGCCAGCAGCCCAGCCCCGGTTCTACAGCTATATGGCTACACCTTC; CDR3 protein: CASSPAPVLQLYGYTF
D gene: .; J gene: TRBJ1-5; V gene: TRBV7-2; CDR3 length: 14; clone size: .; CDR3 DNA: TGTGCCAGCAGCCCGGGGGCGGAAAGCGGGTCCCAGCATTTT; CDR3 protein: CASSPGAESGSQHF
D gene: TRBD2; J gene: TRBJ2-3; V gene: TRBV11-2; CDR3 length: 16; clone size: once; CDR3 DNA: TGTGCCAGCAGCGGCAGCGTAGCGGGAGGATTGGATACGCAGTATTTT; CDR3 protein: CASSGSVAGGLDTQYF
D gene: .; J gene: TRBJ1-1; V gene: TRBV10-3; CDR3 length: 11; clone size: .; CDR3 DNA: TGTGCCATCAGTCGGGACACTGAAGCTTTCTTT; CDR3 protein: CAISRDTEAFF
D gene: .; J gene: TRBJ1-2; V gene: TRBV28; CDR3 length: 14; clone size: .; CDR3 DNA: TGTGCCAGCAGTTATTTACAGGCCACCTATGGCTACACCTTC; CDR3 protein: CASSYLQATYGYTF
D gene: TRBD2; J gene: TRBJ2-3; V gene: TRBV7-2; CDR3 length: 17; clone size: once; CDR3 DNA: TGTGCCAGCAGCTCACGGACTAGCGGGGTGATTGGAGATACGCAGTATTTT; CDR3 protein: CASSSRTSGVIGDTQYF
D gene: .; J gene: TRBJ2-3; V gene: TRBV6-1; CDR3 length: 13; clone size: .; CDR3 DNA: TGTGCCAGCGGCGGGACATCTGGGGATACGCAGTATTTT; CDR3 protein: CASGGTSGDTQYF
D gene: TRBD1; J gene: TRBJ1-4; V gene: TRBV29-1; CDR3 length: 14; clone size: .; CDR3 DNA: TGCAGCGTCCGAGGTCAGGGGGGATCGGAAAAACTGTTTTTT; CDR3 protein: CSVRGQGGSEKLFF
D gene: .; J gene: TRBJ1-4; V gene: TRBV5-1; CDR3 length: 14; clone size: .; CDR3 DNA: TGCGCCAGCAGATCCGGGACGGAGAGGGAAAAACTGTTTTTT; CDR3 protein: CASRSGTEREKLFF
D gene: TRBD2; J gene: TRBJ2-7; V gene: TRBV3-1/TRBV3-2; CDR3 length: 15; clone size: few; CDR3 DNA: TGTGCCAGCAGCATCCTGTTAGCGGGGGAGGAGGAGCAGTACTTC; CDR3 protein: CASSILLAGEEEQYF
D gene: TRBD1; J gene: TRBJ1-2; V gene: TRBV7-9; CDR3 length: 16; clone size: .; CDR3 DNA: TGTGCCAGCAGCTTAGGTGGGACAGGGGAAGGCTATGGCTACACCTTC; CDR3 protein: CASSLGGTGEGYGYTF